This note documents a single TCR beta chain sequence. Its antigen is unknown. Per germline, CDR1 MNHEY and CDR2 SMNVEV (reference sequence). V lost 2 bases, J lost 3 bases, and 14 bases lay in between. The CDR3 consists of 15 residues. This sample was included in a study of cytomegalovirus exposure and HLA in healthy donors. Study-level information: An analysis done earlier identified about 100 million unique TCR beta sequences from roughly 190 million T cells.

The PCR ran on 60 Vbeta and 13 Jbeta primers. Measured with immunoSEQ multiplex PCR; TCRdb has only the in-frame clones, and not every one. Of roughly 99,000 clones listed, about 80% were seen once; the top ten hold around 3%. Broader study findings: Rare TCR sequences predominated, though certain public TCRs were found in many donors. Apparent HLA restriction characterized most CMV-associated TCR beta chains in a later analysis.

The sequenced material came from PBMCs. The V and J genes are TRBV27 and TRBJ2-7; no definite D call. The clonotype originates from a male donor in good health and CMV-seropositive. CDR3 residues: CASSLTASQNYEQYF. Here the CDR3 DNA reads TGTGCCAGCAGTTTAACGGCTTCACAGAACTACGAGCAGTACTTC.